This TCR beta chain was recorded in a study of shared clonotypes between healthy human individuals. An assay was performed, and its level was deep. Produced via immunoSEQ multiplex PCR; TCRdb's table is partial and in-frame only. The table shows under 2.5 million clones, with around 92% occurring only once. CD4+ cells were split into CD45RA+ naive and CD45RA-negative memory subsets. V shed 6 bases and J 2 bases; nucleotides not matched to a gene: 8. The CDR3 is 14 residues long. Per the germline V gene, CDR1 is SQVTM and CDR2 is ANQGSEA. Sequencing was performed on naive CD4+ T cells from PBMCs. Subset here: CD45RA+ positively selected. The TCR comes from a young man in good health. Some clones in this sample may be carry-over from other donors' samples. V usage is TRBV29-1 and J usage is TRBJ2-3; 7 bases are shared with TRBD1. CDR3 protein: CSVLNRGFTDTQYF. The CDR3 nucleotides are TGCAGCGTCCTGAACAGGGGCTTCACAGATACGCAGTATTTT.